The 18 T cell receptor beta chains in this list originate from one sample, sequenced in a study of siplizumab effects on memory and regulatory T cells. TCRdb's table, derived via immunoSEQ multiplex PCR, lists solely in-frame clones and lacks some. The profile shows more than 45,000 clones, more than 85% of them singletons. Sample: CD8+ T cells sorted from blood. These TCRs come from a human donor in good health.

This chain uses TRBV12-5 with TRBJ2-3; D unclear. Trimming took 2 bases from V and 5 from J, leaving 8 bases between them. Germline V gene sequence: CDR1 LGHNT, CDR2 FRNRAP. CDR3 length equals 13 residues. CDR3 region: CASGLLFGDTQYF. The DNA for the CDR3 is TGTGCTAGTGGTTTGCTTTTTGGAGATACGCAGTATTTT.

This clone has just one count. The chain links TRBV13 to TRBJ2-7; a weak D match, TRBD2 (5 bases). CDR3 length equals 15 residues. The germline gives CDR1 PRHDT, CDR2 FYEKMQ (reference sequence). Trimming removed 5 bases at V and 3 bases at J, with 17 bases between. Here the CDR3 DNA reads TGTGCCAGCAGCCTCAGGACTGTCGGAGACTACGAGCAGTACTTC. Protein product: CASSLRTVGDYEQYF.

This chain joins TRBV7-9 and TRBJ2-7, with 8 nucleotides matching TRBD2. V lost 5 bases and J lost 3; bases outside the gene matches: 6. The germline V gene encodes CDR1 SEHNR and CDR2 FQNEAQ (reference sequence). The CDR3 runs to 14 residues. CDR3 loop: CASSPLAESYEQYF. Written as DNA, the CDR3 is TGTGCCAGCAGCCCACTAGCGGAAAGCTACGAGCAGTACTTC. The full variable domain, rest sourced from reference TRBV7-9 and TRBJ2-7, is DTGVSQNPRHKITKRGQNVTFRCDPISEHNRLYWYRQTLGQGPEFLTYFQNEAQLEKSRLLSDRFSAERPKGSFSTLEIQRTEQGDSAMYLCASSPLAESYEQYFGPGTRLTVT.

J is TRBJ1-5 and V is TRBV30; D gene ambiguous. This CDR3 contains 17 residues. V lost 2 bases to trimming and J lost 0 bases, with 17 bases between them. Germline V gene lookup returns CDR1 GTSNPN and CDR2 SVGIG (reference sequence). The CDR3 region is CAWSKRGQLNSNQPQHF. The CDR3 nucleotides read TGTGCCTGGAGTAAGAGAGGGCAGCTAAATAGCAATCAGCCCCAGCATTTT.

The chain carries TRBV27 and TRBJ2-1, with TRBD2 matching 9 bases. The CDR3 spans 15 residues. Trimming cost V 5 bases and J 1 base; bases outside gene matches: 3. Germline CDR1 reads MNHEY; CDR2 reads SMNVEV (reference sequence). This chain's CDR3 is CASSLSGRSYNEQFF. In nucleotides, the CDR3 is TGTGCCAGCAGTCTTAGCGGGAGATCCTACAATGAGCAGTTCTTC.

The CDR3 DNA sequence: TGCGCCAGCAGCCGCCTGGAAATCTCCTACAATGAGCAGTTCTTC. The encoded protein is CASSRLEISYNEQFF. The chain joins TRBV5-1 to TRBJ2-1, with D unclear. The V gene lost 4 bases and the J gene lost 0 bases, with 11 bases spanning the gap. Germline loops: CDR1 SGHRS, CDR2 YFSETQ. The CDR3 length is 15 residues.

The genes are TRBV6-1 and TRBJ2-2; the D gene is possibly TRBD2 (6 bases). CDR1 and CDR2 from the germline V gene are MNHNS and SASEGT. CDR3 length: 14 residues. V lost 3 bases to trimming and J lost 6 bases, with 11 bases between them. The CDR3 loop reads CASSDEGGPGELFF. The CDR3 DNA reads as TGTGCCAGCAGTGATGAGGGAGGTCCCGGGGAGCTGTTTTTT.

CDR3 amino acids: CASSLGRSKSGVEKLFF. CDR3 nucleotides: TGTGCCAGCAGCTTAGGGCGGTCGAAATCTGGGGTTGAAAAACTGTTTTTT. This chain connects TRBV11-3 to TRBJ1-4; D unclear. From germline, CDR1 is SGHNT and CDR2 YENEEA. Trimming took off 1 base at V and 7 bases at J, with 19 bases between the two ends. The CDR3 consists of 17 residues.

This chain connects TRBV7-9 to TRBJ2-1; no firm D call. Germline CDR1 is SEHNR and CDR2 is FQNEAQ (reference sequence). V lost 6 bases, J lost 9 bases, and 12 bases lay in between. CDR3 length equals 12 residues. Here the CDR3 reads CASSQTRTEQFF. The CDR3 DNA follows: TGTGCCAGCAGTCAGACACGTACTGAGCAGTTCTTC.

This sequence joins TRBV10-1 and TRBJ2-7, with 7 bases identical to TRBD1. The CDR3 runs to 14 residues. Germline CDR1 is WNHNN and CDR2 is SYGVQD (reference sequence). The trim removed 6 bases at V and 2 bases at J, leaving 7 bases unmatched. The CDR3 here is CASSTNRGPYEQYF. In DNA, the CDR3 is TGCGCCAGCAGCACCAACAGGGGACCCTACGAGCAGTACTTC.

The CDR3 is CSVEVIRGLNTEAFF. In DNA form, the CDR3 reads TGCAGCGTTGAAGTTATCAGGGGGTTGAACACTGAAGCTTTCTTT. The genes are TRBV29-1 and TRBJ1-1, with 7 bases that match TRBD1. The CDR3 covers 15 residues. V lost 1 base to trimming and J lost 0 bases; unmatched junction nucleotides: 5. Germline V gene lookup returns CDR1 SQVTM and CDR2 ANQGSEA.

This chain uses TRBV19 with TRBJ2-1; 10 bases align to TRBD2. CDR3 length: 13 residues. V gave up 8 bases and J gave up 10 bases; unmatched junction bases: 8. CDR1 is LNHDA and CDR2 is SQIVND in the germline V gene (reference sequence). The CDR3 reads CASGLAGAGEQFF. CDR3 nucleotide sequence: TGTGCCAGTGGTCTAGCGGGGGCCGGGGAGCAGTTCTTC.

The rearrangement uses TRBV29-1 and TRBJ2-7, with 9 bases identical to TRBD1. J lost 3 bases, V lost 6 bases, and 6 bases had no gene match. The CDR3 consists of 13 residues. The germline V gene has CDR1 SQVTM and CDR2 ANQGSEA. The CDR3 DNA is TGCAGCGTCGGGGACAGGGAACACTACGAGCAGTACTTC. Amino acid sequence: CSVGDREHYEQYF.

This rearrangement joins TRBV21-1 to TRBJ2-1. TRBV21-1 is a known pseudogene. The CDR3 spans 8 residues. CDR3 nucleotide sequence: TGTGCCAGCAGCAACCCGTTCTTC. Its protein is CASSNPFF.

The CDR3 region has the DNA TGTGCCAGCAGCTTAGACACGACTAGTCTACAAGAGACCCAGTACTTC. It yields the protein CASSLDTTSLQETQYF. The chain links TRBV7-8 to TRBJ2-5; perhaps TRBD2 as D (6 bases). Germline-derived CDR1 and CDR2 are SGHVS and FQNEAQ. V lost 1 base and J 2 bases, leaving 14 bases between the germline ends. The CDR3 length is 16 residues.

The CDR3 sequence is CASSMATYTDTQYF. CDR3 coding DNA: TGTGCCAGTAGTATGGCTACCTACACAGATACGCAGTATTTT. This chain joins TRBV19 and TRBJ2-3; D gene ambiguous. Trimming removed 3 bases from V and 2 bases from J, with 9 bases in between. The CDR3 consists of 14 residues. Looked up from germline, CDR1 is LNHDA and CDR2 is SQIVND (reference sequence).

The rearrangement uses TRBV11-1 and TRBJ2-2; 7 bases agree with TRBD1. Germline V lookup: CDR1 SGHAT, CDR2 FQDESV (reference sequence). The CDR3 is 16 amino acids. V gave up 5 bases and J gave up 1 base; unmatched junction bases: 7. The CDR3 sequence: CASSRQGWQNTGELFF. As DNA, the CDR3 is TGTGCCAGCAGCCGACAGGGATGGCAGAACACCGGGGAGCTGTTTTTT.

The chain uses TRBV29-1 and TRBJ2-7, with D possibly being TRBD2 (5 bases). Trimming stripped 3 bases from V and 0 bases from J, with 18 bases between. Germline values: CDR1 SQVTM, CDR2 ANQGSEA. This CDR3 is built from 16 residues. In nucleotides, the CDR3 is TGCAGCGTTGATCGACCCGGGAACTCGAGCTCCTACGAGCAGTACTTC. Amino acid sequence: CSVDRPGNSSSYEQYF.